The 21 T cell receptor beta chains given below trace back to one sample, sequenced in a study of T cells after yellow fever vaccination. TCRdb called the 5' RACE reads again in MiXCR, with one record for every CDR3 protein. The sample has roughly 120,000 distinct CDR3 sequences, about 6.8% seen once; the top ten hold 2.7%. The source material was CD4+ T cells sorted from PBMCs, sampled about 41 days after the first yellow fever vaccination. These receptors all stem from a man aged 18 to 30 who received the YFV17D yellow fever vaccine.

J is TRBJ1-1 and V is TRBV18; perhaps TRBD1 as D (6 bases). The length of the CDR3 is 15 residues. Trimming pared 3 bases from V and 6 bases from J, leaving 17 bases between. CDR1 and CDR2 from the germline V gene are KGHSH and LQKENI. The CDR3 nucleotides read TGTGCCAGCTCACCCAGGACAGACCTAGGGGCTGAAGCTTTCTTT. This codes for CASSPRTDLGAEAFF.

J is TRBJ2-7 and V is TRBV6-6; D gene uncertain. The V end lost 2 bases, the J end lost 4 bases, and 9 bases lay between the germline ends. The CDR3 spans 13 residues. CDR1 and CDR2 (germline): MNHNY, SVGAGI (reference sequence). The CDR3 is CASSYARKYEQYF. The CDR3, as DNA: TGTGCCAGCAGTTACGCCAGAAAATACGAGCAGTACTTC.

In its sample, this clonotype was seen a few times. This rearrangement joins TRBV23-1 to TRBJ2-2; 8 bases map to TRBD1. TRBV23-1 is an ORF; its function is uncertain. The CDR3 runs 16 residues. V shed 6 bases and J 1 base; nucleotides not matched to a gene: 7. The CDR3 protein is CASSPKQGGNTGELFF. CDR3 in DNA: TGCGCCAGCAGCCCCAAACAGGGGGGGAACACCGGGGAGCTGTTTTTT.

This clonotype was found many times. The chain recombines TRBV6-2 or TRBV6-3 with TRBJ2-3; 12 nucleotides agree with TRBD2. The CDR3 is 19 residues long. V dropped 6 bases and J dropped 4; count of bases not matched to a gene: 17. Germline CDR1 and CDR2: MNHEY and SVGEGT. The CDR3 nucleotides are TGTGCCAGCAGACCCCGGCCGGCTAGCGGGGGGGCTCGAGCAGATACGCAGTATTTT. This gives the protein CASRPRPASGGARADTQYF.

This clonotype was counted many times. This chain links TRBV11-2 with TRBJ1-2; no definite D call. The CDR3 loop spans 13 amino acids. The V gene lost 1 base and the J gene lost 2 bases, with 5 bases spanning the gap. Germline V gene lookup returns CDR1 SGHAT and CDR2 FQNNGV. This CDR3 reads CASSLGVNYGYTF. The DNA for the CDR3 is TGTGCCAGCAGCTTAGGGGTCAACTATGGCTACACCTTC.

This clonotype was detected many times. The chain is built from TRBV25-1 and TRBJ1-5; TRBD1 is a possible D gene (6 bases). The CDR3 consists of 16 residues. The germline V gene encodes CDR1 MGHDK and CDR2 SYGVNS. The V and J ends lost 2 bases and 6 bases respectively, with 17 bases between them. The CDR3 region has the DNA TGTGCCAGCAGTGAAATGGACAGCGAGACGGGTCAGCCCCAGCATTTT. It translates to CASSEMDSETGQPQHF. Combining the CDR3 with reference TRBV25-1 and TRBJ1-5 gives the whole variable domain EADIYQTPRYLVIGTGKKITLECSQTMGHDKMYWYQQDPGMELHLIHYSYGVNSTEKGDLSSESTVSRIRTEHFPLTLESARPSHTSQYLCASSEMDSETGQPQHFGDGTRLSIL.

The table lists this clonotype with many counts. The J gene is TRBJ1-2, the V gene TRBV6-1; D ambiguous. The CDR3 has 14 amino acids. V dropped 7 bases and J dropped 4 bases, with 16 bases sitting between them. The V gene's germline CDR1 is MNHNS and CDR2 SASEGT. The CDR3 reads CASNNGRTIYGYTF. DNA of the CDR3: TGTGCCAGCAATAATGGGCGGACGATCTATGGCTACACCTTC.

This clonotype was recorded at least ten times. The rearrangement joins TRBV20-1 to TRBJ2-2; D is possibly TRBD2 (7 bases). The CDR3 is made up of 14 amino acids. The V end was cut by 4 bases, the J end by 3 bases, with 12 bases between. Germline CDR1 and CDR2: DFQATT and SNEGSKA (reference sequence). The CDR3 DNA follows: TGCAGTGCTACGGGGGGCCTGTACACCGGGGAGCTGTTTTTT. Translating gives CSATGGLYTGELFF.

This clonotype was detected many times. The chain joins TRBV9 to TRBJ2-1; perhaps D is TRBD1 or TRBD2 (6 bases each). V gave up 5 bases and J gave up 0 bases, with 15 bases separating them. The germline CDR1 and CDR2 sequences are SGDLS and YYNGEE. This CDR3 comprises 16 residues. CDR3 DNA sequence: TGTGCCAGCAGTGAGAACGGGGGCAGCTCCTACAATGAGCAGTTCTTC. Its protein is CASSENGGSSYNEQFF.

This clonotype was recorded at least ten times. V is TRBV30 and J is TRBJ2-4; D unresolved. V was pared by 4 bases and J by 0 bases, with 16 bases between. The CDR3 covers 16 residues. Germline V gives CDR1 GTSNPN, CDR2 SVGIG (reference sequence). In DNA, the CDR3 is TGTGCCTGGACCCCCGGGTCCTATCTAGCCAAAAACATTCAGTACTTC. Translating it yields CAWTPGSYLAKNIQYF.

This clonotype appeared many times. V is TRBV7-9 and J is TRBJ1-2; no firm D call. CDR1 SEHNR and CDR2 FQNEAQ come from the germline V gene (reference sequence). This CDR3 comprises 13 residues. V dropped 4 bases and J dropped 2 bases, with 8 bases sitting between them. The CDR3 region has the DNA TGTGCCAGCAGCTCTTTCGACAACTATGGCTACACCTTC. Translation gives CASSSFDNYGYTF.

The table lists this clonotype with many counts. CDR3 sequence reads: CSASGQVYGYTF. The CDR3 DNA reads as TGCAGTGCTAGTGGGCAGGTCTATGGCTACACCTTC. The V call is TRBV20-1, the J call TRBJ1-2; no clear D gene. CDR1 is DFQATT and CDR2 is SNEGSKA in the germline V gene (reference sequence). The CDR3 has 12 residues. Trimming shortened V by 3 bases and J by 4 bases, and 9 bases separated the two germline ends.

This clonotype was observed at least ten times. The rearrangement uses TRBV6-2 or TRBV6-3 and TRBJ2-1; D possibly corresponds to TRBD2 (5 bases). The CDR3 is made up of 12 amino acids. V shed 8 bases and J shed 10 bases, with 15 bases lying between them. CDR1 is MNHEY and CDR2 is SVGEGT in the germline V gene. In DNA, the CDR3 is TGTGCCAGCGGGTGGGAGTCTCGAGAGCAGTTCTTC. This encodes CASGWESREQFF.

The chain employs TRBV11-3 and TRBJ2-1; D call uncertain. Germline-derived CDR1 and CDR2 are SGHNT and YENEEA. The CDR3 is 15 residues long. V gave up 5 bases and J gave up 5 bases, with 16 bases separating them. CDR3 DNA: TGTGCCAGCAGCCCTGGACCCTACAGCGACAATGAGCAGTTCTTC. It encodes CASSPGPYSDNEQFF.

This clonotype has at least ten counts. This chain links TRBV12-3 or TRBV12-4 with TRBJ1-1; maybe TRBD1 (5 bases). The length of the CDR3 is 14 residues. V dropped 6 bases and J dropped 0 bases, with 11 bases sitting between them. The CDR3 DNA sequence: TGTGCCAGCAGCCGAGAGGGGATGAACACTGAAGCTTTCTTT. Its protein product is CASSREGMNTEAFF.

The CDR3 region is CACTASVFTDTQYF. The CDR3 DNA is TGTGCCTGTACAGCCTCCGTTTTCACAGATACGCAGTATTTT. This sequence joins TRBV5-5 and TRBJ2-3; no clear D. Germline lookup yields CDR1 SGHKS and CDR2 YYEKEE (reference sequence). Deletions cut 10 bases from V and 2 bases from J, with 17 bases between. The CDR3 length is 14 residues.

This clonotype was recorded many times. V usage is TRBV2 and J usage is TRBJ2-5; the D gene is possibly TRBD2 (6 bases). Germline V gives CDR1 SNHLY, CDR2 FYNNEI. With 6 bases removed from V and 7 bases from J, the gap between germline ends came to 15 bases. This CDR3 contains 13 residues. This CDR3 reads CASRTNAGGTQYF. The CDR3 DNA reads TGTGCCAGCAGGACTAACGCCGGGGGGACCCAGTACTTC.

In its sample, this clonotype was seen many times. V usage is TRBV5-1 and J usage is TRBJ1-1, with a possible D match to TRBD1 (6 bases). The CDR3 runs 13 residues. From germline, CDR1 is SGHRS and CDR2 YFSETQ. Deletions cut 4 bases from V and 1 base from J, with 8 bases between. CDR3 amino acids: CASSEGQNTEAFF. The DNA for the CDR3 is TGCGCCAGCAGCGAGGGACAGAACACTGAAGCTTTCTTT.

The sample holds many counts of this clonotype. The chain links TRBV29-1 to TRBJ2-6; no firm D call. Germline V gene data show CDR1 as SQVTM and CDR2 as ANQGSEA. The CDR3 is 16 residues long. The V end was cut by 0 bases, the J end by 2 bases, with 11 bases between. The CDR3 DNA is TGCAGCGTTGAAGATCCGGTCGCGGCTGGGGCCAACGTCCTGACTTTC. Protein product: CSVEDPVAAGANVLTF.

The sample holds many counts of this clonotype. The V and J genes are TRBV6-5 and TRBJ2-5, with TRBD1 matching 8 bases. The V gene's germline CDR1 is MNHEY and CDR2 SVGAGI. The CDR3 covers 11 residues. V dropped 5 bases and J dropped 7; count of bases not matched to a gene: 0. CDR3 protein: CASSTGGTQYF. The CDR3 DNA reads TGTGCCAGCAGTACAGGGGGGACCCAGTACTTC.

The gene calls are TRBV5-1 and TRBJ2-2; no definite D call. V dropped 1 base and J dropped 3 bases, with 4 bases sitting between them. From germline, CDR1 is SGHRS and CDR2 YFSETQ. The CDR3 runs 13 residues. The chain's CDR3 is CASSLSDTGELFF. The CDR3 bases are TGCGCCAGCAGCTTGTCGGACACCGGGGAGCTGTTTTTT.